The TCR beta chain under discussion was sequenced for a study of persistence of HIV-infected CD4 T cells. Whole-study results and caveats: Antigen-responding cells were enriched for degenerate expanded CDR3beta sequences.

Cells were stimulated nonspecifically with anti-CD3/anti-CD28 magnetic beads. CD4+ T cells upregulating both CD40 ligand and CD69 were sorted as responding cells. Inclusion required CMV-positive serology and CD4+ counts above 400 cells/uL. For this clone: The antigen is not known.

Sequencing used immunoSEQ version 4 in survey mode. Libraries were prepared by immunoSEQ multiplex PCR; TCRdb keeps only in-frame clonotypes and omits some of them. The table includes tens of thousands of clones, roughly 87% detected once. Germline CDR1 and CDR2: MNHEY and SMNVEV (reference sequence). After removal of 4 bases from V and 1 base from J, the junction contained 7 bases not matched to a gene. This CDR3 comprises 16 residues. The TCR sequence derives from an adult man with HIV who was CMV-seropositive. The sample here was CD4+ T cells sorted from PBMCs after approximately 18-hour stimulation, taken from a patient who received antiretroviral therapy. The V gene is TRBV27, the J gene TRBJ1-2; 9 bases are shared with TRBD1. CDR3 DNA sequence: TGTGCCAGCAGTTCACTTTCGACAGGGGGTAACTATGGCTACACCTTC. Encoded protein: CASSSLSTGGNYGYTF.